This T cell receptor beta chain comes out of a study of blood T cell repertoires in COVID-19. The study drew participants aged about 18 to 95 years from 24 US areas. Clinical histories supplied by participants themselves formed the basis of cohort assignment. Profiled with immunoSEQ multiplex PCR; TCRdb holds only in-frame clones, not every one. The sample holds roughly 330,000 clones, around 87% seen once. Looked up from germline, CDR1 is SQVTM and CDR2 is ANQGSEA. This CDR3 has 13 amino acids. Trimming cost V 2 bases and J 4 bases, with 11 bases left between them. The sample comprised PBMCs or T cells enriched from blood (not recorded which). The chain uses TRBV29-1 and TRBJ1-2, with D possibly being TRBD1 (5 bases). The receptor was derived from a woman aged 30 to 39 who had recovered from COVID-19. The CDR3 loop reads CSVESGGAYGYTF. In DNA form, the CDR3 reads TGCAGCGTTGAATCGGGGGGAGCCTATGGCTACACCTTC.